Below are 13 T cell receptor beta chains sequenced from a single sample in a study of shared clonotypes between healthy human individuals. The method was immunoSEQ multiplex PCR; TCRdb's version includes in-frame clones alone and lacks a portion of them. The data contain 2 million to 2.5 million clones, over 85% of them singletons. Sequencing was carried out using naive CD4+ T cells from PBMCs. Regarding subset: CD45RA+ positively selected. These receptors all come from a man aged 18 to 35 in good health. Some clones in this sample may be carry-over from other donors' samples.

This CDR3 reads CASMSTGDEQYF. The DNA for the CDR3 is TGTGCCAGCATGAGTACGGGAGACGAGCAGTACTTC. V gene TRBV6-5 combines with J gene TRBJ2-7, with TRBD2 as a possible D gene (6 bases). The CDR3 is made up of 12 amino acids. Between the trimmed V and J ends, which lost 7 bases and 5 bases, there was a span of 12 bases. Per germline, CDR1 MNHEY and CDR2 SVGAGI.

The gene calls are TRBV4-3 and TRBJ2-7; D unclear. The V end lost 1 base, the J end lost 3 bases, and 7 bases lay between the germline ends. The CDR3 is 13 residues long. The germline CDR1 and CDR2 sequences are LGHNA and YSLEER. CDR3: CASSQVNGYEQYF. The DNA for the CDR3 is TGCGCCAGCAGCCAAGTAAACGGCTACGAGCAGTACTTC.

The chain is built from TRBV5-4 and TRBJ2-5, with D perhaps matching TRBD1 (7 bases). The germline V gene encodes CDR1 SGHNT and CDR2 YYREEE (reference sequence). Between the trimmed V and J ends, which lost 2 bases and 2 bases, there was a span of 16 bases. CDR3 length equals 16 residues. For the CDR3, the DNA is TGTGCCAGCAGCTTCCGGGACGCAGGGGGGCAAGAGACCCAGTACTTC. Translating it yields CASSFRDAGGQETQYF.

CDR3: CASRTGQVNEKLFF. In nucleotides, the CDR3 is TGTGCCAGCAGGACCGGACAGGTCAATGAAAAACTGTTTTTT. The chain is built from TRBV5-5 and TRBJ1-4; 7 bases agree with TRBD1. The CDR3 totals 14 residues. Germline CDR1 is SGHKS and CDR2 is YYEKEE (reference sequence). V was pared by 5 bases and J by 5 bases, with 6 bases of the junction left unmatched.

The chain recombines TRBV5-1 with TRBJ2-7; a weak D match, TRBD1 (6 bases). Trimming shortened V by 0 bases and J by 0 bases, and 19 bases separated the two germline ends. This CDR3 has 18 residues. In germline, CDR1 is SGHRS, CDR2 YFSETQ. CDR3 in DNA: TGCGCCAGCAGCTTGGCGCCAGGACAGTCCTTAAGCTCCTACGAGCAGTACTTC. Translating gives CASSLAPGQSLSSYEQYF. Supplemented by reference TRBV5-1 and TRBJ2-7, the full variable domain reads KAGVTQTPRYLIKTRGQQVTLSCSPISGHRSVSWYQQTPGQGLQFLFEYFSETQRNKGNFPGRFSGRQFSNSRSEMNVSTLELGDSALYLCASSLAPGQSLSSYEQYFGPGTRLTVT.

The DNA of the CDR3 is TGTGCCAGCAGCTTAACTAGCGGGAATTGGGATACGCAGTATTTT. Protein sequence: CASSLTSGNWDTQYF. V gene TRBV11-3 combines with J gene TRBJ2-3, with 10 bases aligning to TRBD2. In germline, CDR1 is SGHNT, CDR2 YENEEA. This CDR3 comprises 15 residues. V was clipped by 2 bases and J by 6 bases; unmatched bases: 5. The full variable domain, with the rest looked up from reference TRBV11-3 and TRBJ2-3, is EAGVVQSPRYKIIEKKQPVAFWCNPISGHNTLYWYLQNLGQGPELLIRYENEEAVDDSQLPKDRFSAERLKGVDSTLKIQPAELGDSAVYLCASSLTSGNWDTQYFGPGTRLTVL.

This clone was recorded only once. V gene TRBV27 combines with J gene TRBJ2-3; TRBD2 is a possible D gene (5 bases). There are 12 residues in the CDR3. The V gene lost 3 bases and the J gene lost 9 bases, with 10 bases spanning the gap. Germline loops: CDR1 MNHEY, CDR2 SMNVEV (reference sequence). CDR3 amino acids: CASSFREGTQYF. The DNA for the CDR3 is TGTGCCAGCAGTTTCCGGGAAGGCACGCAGTATTTT.

This chain uses TRBV18 with TRBJ2-7; TRBD1 or TRBD2 may be the D gene (5 bases each). From germline, CDR1 is KGHSH and CDR2 LQKENI. With 5 bases removed from V and 2 bases from J, the gap between germline ends came to 13 bases. The CDR3 has 14 residues. The CDR3, as DNA: TGTGCCAGCTCAAGGACGGGGCCCCCCTACGAGCAGTACTTC. Translation gives CASSRTGPPYEQYF. Supplemented by reference TRBV18 and TRBJ2-7, the full variable domain reads NAGVMQNPRHLVRRRGQEARLRCSPMKGHSHVYWYRQLPEEGLKFMVYLQKENIIDESGMPKERFSAEFPKEGPSILRIQQVVRGDSAAYFCASSRTGPPYEQYFGPGTRLTVT.

The chain uses TRBV28 and TRBJ1-5; 8 nucleotides agree with TRBD1. V lost 3 bases, J lost 7 bases, and 5 bases stayed unmatched. The CDR3 runs to 14 residues. Germline assignment: CDR1 MDHEN and CDR2 SYDVKM. CDR3 nucleotides: TGTGCCAGCAGTTTGCAGGGGGCTTGGCAGCCCCAGCATTTT. It codes for CASSLQGAWQPQHF. Variable domain in full (rest from reference TRBV28 and TRBJ1-5): DVKVTQSSRYLVKRTGEKVFLECVQDMDHENMFWYRQDPGLGLRLIYFSYDVKMKEKGDIPEGYSVSREKKERFSLILESASTNQTSMYLCASSLQGAWQPQHFGDGTRLSIL.

The gene calls are TRBV4-1 and TRBJ2-3; 7 bases align to TRBD1. Germline assignment: CDR1 MGHRA and CDR2 YSYEKL. The CDR3 covers 17 residues. V was clipped by 2 bases and J by 2 bases; unmatched bases: 10. Here the CDR3 reads CASSQRPGQRNTDTQYF. CDR3 nucleotides: TGCGCCAGCAGCCAACGCCCGGGACAGAGAAACACAGATACGCAGTATTTT.

This sequence joins TRBV5-1 and TRBJ2-7; D may be TRBD1 (6 bases). Trimming pared 3 bases from V and 1 base from J, leaving 14 bases between. Germline lookup yields CDR1 SGHRS and CDR2 YFSETQ. The CDR3 length is 15 residues. In DNA form, the CDR3 reads TGCGCCAGCAGCTCTTTCGGGACACCTTCCTACGAGCAGTACTTC. Translating it yields CASSSFGTPSYEQYF.

The chain carries TRBV6-6 and TRBJ1-4; TRBD1 might be the D (5 bases). V was pared by 6 bases and J by 3 bases, with 14 bases between. CDR1 is MNHNY, CDR2 SVGAGI, per germline (reference sequence). The CDR3 has 15 residues. The CDR3 spells CASSNSGGANEKLFF. The CDR3 DNA follows: TGTGCCAGCAGCAACTCCGGGGGAGCTAATGAAAAACTGTTTTTT.

This clone was detected once. The rearrangement uses TRBV10-3 and TRBJ2-3; D uncertain. The V end was cut by 0 bases, the J end by 7 bases, with 2 bases between. The CDR3 is 11 amino acids. Germline CDR1 ENHRY, CDR2 SYGVKD. CDR3 residues: CAISESYTQYF. CDR3 in DNA: TGTGCCATCAGTGAGTCCTATACGCAGTATTTT.